The 14 T cell receptor beta chains in this list originate from one sample, sequenced in a study of identifying expanded T cells in peripheral blood. Clones were read by immunoSEQ multiplex PCR, and TCRdb kept only the in-frame ones, dropping some. The sample gives under 150,000 clones, 75% to 90% of which show up once; more than 7% is in the top ten. The specimen sequenced was blood. Receptors were obtained from a person aged 18-70 years in good health.

The V and J genes are TRBV6-1 and TRBJ2-1, with a weak D call TRBD2 (6 bases). Germline V gene data show CDR1 as MNHNS and CDR2 as SASEGT. The germline V and J ends were trimmed by 7 bases and 10 bases, with 17 bases remaining between them. The CDR3 is 13 residues long. Written as DNA, the CDR3 is TGTGCCAGCAACCGGGACTTAAAAGAGGAGCAGTTCTTC. Translated: CASNRDLKEEQFF.

This rearrangement joins TRBV19 to TRBJ2-7; TRBD1 aligns across 7 bases. J was trimmed by 6 bases and V by 10 bases; bases with no gene match: 9. This CDR3 contains 12 residues. From germline, CDR1 is LNHDA and CDR2 SQIVND (reference sequence). The CDR3 bases are TGTGCCAACTGGACAGGCGTAAGCGAGCAGTACTTC. The encoded protein is CANWTGVSEQYF.

This clone was seen once. J is TRBJ1-1 and V is TRBV13, with TRBD1 as a possible D gene (6 bases). The ends were cut back, 6 bases at V and 6 bases at J, with 14 bases in the middle. The CDR3 has 13 residues. From germline, CDR1 is PRHDT and CDR2 FYEKMQ (reference sequence). CDR3 loop: CASRRQQGPEAFF. CDR3 bases: TGTGCCAGCAGACGACAACAGGGACCTGAAGCTTTCTTT.

J is TRBJ2-7 and V is TRBV6-1, with D possibly matching TRBD2 (5 bases). The CDR3 totals 14 residues. From germline, CDR1 is MNHNS and CDR2 SASEGT. V was shortened by 5 bases and J by 3 bases, with 14 bases between the two germline ends. This CDR3 reads CASSLSLAVYEQYF. The CDR3 DNA sequence: TGTGCCAGCAGTTTGTCGCTAGCCGTCTACGAGCAGTACTTC.

The chain uses TRBV7-9 and TRBJ2-1, with D possibly matching TRBD2 (5 bases). Germline V gives CDR1 SEHNR, CDR2 FQNEAQ (reference sequence). This CDR3 region has 15 residues. Trimming took off 5 bases at V and 0 bases at J, with 11 bases between the two ends. CDR3 in DNA: TGTGCCAGCAGCCCTAGCCTAAGCTCCTACAATGAGCAGTTCTTC. Translated, it gives CASSPSLSSYNEQFF.

The chain carries TRBV29-1 and TRBJ1-2; TRBD1 aligns across 9 bases. V lost 4 bases and J lost 4; bases outside the gene matches: 4. CDR1 and CDR2 from the germline V gene are SQVTM and ANQGSEA. The CDR3 contains 13 residues. CDR3 sequence: CSVGTGVGYGYTF. The DNA of the CDR3 is TGCAGCGTTGGGACAGGGGTGGGCTATGGCTACACCTTC.

The J gene is TRBJ1-5, the V gene TRBV4-2, with 7 bases that match TRBD1. V was clipped by 4 bases and J by 5 bases; unmatched bases: 8. The CDR3 is 15 amino acids. Germline CDR1 reads LGHNA; CDR2 reads YNFKEQ. The CDR3 DNA follows: TGTGCCAGCAGCCCACAGACAGGGTCCGATCAGCCCCAGCATTTT. Amino acids: CASSPQTGSDQPQHF.

The genes are TRBV7-2 and TRBJ1-5; a possible D gene is TRBD1 (5 bases). Germline V lookup: CDR1 SGHTA, CDR2 FQGNSA. V was cut by 4 bases and J by 11 bases, with 12 bases left in between. The CDR3 has 12 amino acids. CDR3 residues: CASSSTGGSQHF. CDR3 DNA: TGTGCCAGCAGCTCCACAGGCGGTTCCCAGCATTTT.

This chain connects TRBV6-5 to TRBJ2-1; the D is unclear. The CDR3 runs to 16 residues. Trimming cost V 2 bases and J 6 bases, with 17 bases left between them. Per the germline V gene, CDR1 is MNHEY and CDR2 is SVGAGI. This chain's CDR3 is CASSYLVSPHGNEQFF. In DNA, the CDR3 is TGTGCCAGCAGTTACCTGGTGTCGCCCCATGGCAATGAGCAGTTCTTC.

The chain carries TRBV6-6 and TRBJ1-1, with a possible D match to TRBD1 (5 bases). Germline loops: CDR1 MNHNY, CDR2 SVGAGI (reference sequence). The CDR3 loop spans 12 amino acids. The V and J ends lost 8 bases and 5 bases respectively, with 12 bases between them. The CDR3 DNA follows: TGTGCCAGCCTCGGGGGGTGGACTGAAGCTTTCTTT. It translates to CASLGGWTEAFF.

The chain employs TRBV5-4 and TRBJ1-4, with 7 bases lining up with TRBD1. This CDR3 region has 15 residues. V gave up 4 bases and J gave up 6 bases; unmatched junction bases: 9. CDR1 SGHNT and CDR2 YYREEE come from the germline V gene (reference sequence). CDR3 protein: CASSPSMGTDEKLFF. CDR3 bases: TGTGCCAGCAGCCCTAGCATGGGGACAGATGAAAAACTGTTTTTT. The complete variable domain, with remaining parts taken from reference TRBV5-4 and TRBJ1-4, reads ETGVTQSPTHLIKTRGQQVTLRCSSQSGHNTVSWYQQALGQGPQFIFQYYREEENGRGNFPPRFSGLQFPNYSSELNVNALELDDSALYLCASSPSMGTDEKLFFGSGTQLSVL.

CDR3 loop: CASSLLLAGGTYEQYF. The CDR3 nucleotides are TGTGCCAGCAGCTTACTTCTAGCGGGAGGAACCTACGAGCAGTACTTC. The rearrangement joins TRBV7-8 to TRBJ2-7, with 11 positions matching TRBD2. CDR1 is SGHVS, CDR2 FQNEAQ, per germline. With 2 bases clipped from V and 2 bases from J, the junction kept 5 bases outside the gene matches. The CDR3 has 16 residues.

The rearrangement uses TRBV14 and TRBJ2-7; TRBD1 is a possible D gene (6 bases). The CDR3 covers 16 residues. Trimming pared 0 bases from V and 5 bases from J, leaving 17 bases between. CDR1 is SGHDN and CDR2 is FVKESK in the germline V gene. The CDR3 DNA follows: TGTGCCAGCAGCCAAGAGGGGAACAGGGATTTCGACGAGCAGTACTTC. Encoded protein: CASSQEGNRDFDEQYF. Based on the CDR3 plus reference TRBV14 and TRBJ2-7, the full variable domain is EAGVTQFPSHSVIEKGQTVTLRCDPISGHDNLYWYRRVMGKEIKFLLHFVKESKQDESGMPNNRFLAERTGGTYSTLKVQPAELEDSGVYFCASSQEGNRDFDEQYFGPGTRLTVT.

The chain recombines TRBV19 with TRBJ2-5, with 7 nucleotides matching TRBD1. V shed 5 bases, J shed 5 bases, and the junction held 17 bases outside the gene matches. Germline V gene lookup returns CDR1 LNHDA and CDR2 SQIVND (reference sequence). The CDR3 totals 17 residues. CDR3 residues: CASSVGTDVSVLETQYF. In DNA form, the CDR3 reads TGTGCCAGTAGTGTTGGGACAGACGTAAGCGTTCTGGAGACCCAGTACTTC.